Listed here is a single TCR beta chain. The antigen is undetermined. Sequenced by immunoSEQ multiplex PCR; TCRdb stores in-frame clones only, minus some. Of 7,000 to 8,000 clones in the sample, around 60% were seen once. The sample belongs to a study of tumor-infiltrating lymphocytes in localized non-small cell lung cancer. Study-level results: Different pieces of the same tissue went to different assays, confounding technical variation with intratumor heterogeneity.

V dropped 6 bases and J dropped 5; count of bases not matched to a gene: 3. The germline gives CDR1 SGHTA, CDR2 FQGTGA. The CDR3 has 15 residues. J is TRBJ2-5 and V is TRBV7-3; 16 bases are a match to TRBD2. Sequencing was carried out using lung tumor tissue. The clonotype originates from a human donor with non-small cell lung cancer. The DNA of the CDR3 is TGTGCCAGCAGAGAGGGACTAGCGGGGGGGGAGACCCAGTACTTC. Translating gives CASREGLAGGETQYF.